This entry features one T cell receptor (beta chain) sequence. V gave up 3 bases and J gave up 0 bases, with 8 bases separating them. CDR1 and CDR2 (germline): SGHDN, FVKESK. CDR3 size: 14 residues. The source of the sample is a study of blood T cells in healthy people across ages. A sample-barcoded 5' primer and a J-beta primer mix were used in a second PCR of roughly 7 to 11 cycles. MiXCR, applied by TCRdb to the 5' RACE reads, yields one record per CDR3 protein. This table has 750,000 to 950,000 distinct CDR3 sequences, about 26% appearing once. The same sample was also used in a study of T cells of mothers and their children.

The TCR originated in a boy aged 10-17 years in good health. This chain uses TRBV14 with TRBJ1-1; weak D call: TRBD1 (5 bases). The specimen sequenced was blood. The DNA for the CDR3 is TGTGCCAGCAGCCACCCAGGGATGAACACTGAAGCTTTCTTT. Protein product: CASSHPGMNTEAFF.